The T cell receptor (beta chain) described here comes from a study of neurological immune-mediated disorders. This clonotype came up a few times. Germline CDR1 and CDR2: GTSNPN and SVGIG (reference sequence). Trimming stripped 2 bases from V and 9 bases from J, with 13 bases between. This CDR3 contains 12 residues. TCRdb used MiXCR to reprocess the 5' RACE reads, holding one entry per CDR3 protein. The table has tens of thousands of distinct CDR3 sequences, roughly 18% seen once; the top ten hold 15%. The TCR was taken from a middle-aged woman in good health. This chain links TRBV30 with TRBJ1-2; no definite D call. Input material: PBMCs. CDR3 amino acids: CAWSSPPQSYTF. Written as DNA, the CDR3 is TGTGCCTGGAGTAGCCCCCCACAGAGCTACACCTTC.